This T cell receptor (beta chain) was found in a study of blood T cell repertoires in COVID-19. The assay was immunoSEQ multiplex PCR, and TCRdb's table has in-frame clones only and misses some. The table includes under 350,000 clones, about 86% detected once. The junction had 5 bases not matched to a gene; V was cut back by 4 bases and J by 6 bases. The CDR3 consists of 14 residues. Germline loops: CDR1 LNHDA, CDR2 SQIVND (reference sequence). The chain carries TRBV19 and TRBJ1-4, with 7 bases matching TRBD1. Sequenced: PBMCs or T cells enriched from blood (not recorded which). This TCR was sampled from a woman aged 40 to 50 with acute COVID-19. CDR3 DNA sequence: TGTGCCAGTAGTAGGACAGGAGGCGATGAAAAACTGTTTTTT. Its translation is CASSRTGGDEKLFF.